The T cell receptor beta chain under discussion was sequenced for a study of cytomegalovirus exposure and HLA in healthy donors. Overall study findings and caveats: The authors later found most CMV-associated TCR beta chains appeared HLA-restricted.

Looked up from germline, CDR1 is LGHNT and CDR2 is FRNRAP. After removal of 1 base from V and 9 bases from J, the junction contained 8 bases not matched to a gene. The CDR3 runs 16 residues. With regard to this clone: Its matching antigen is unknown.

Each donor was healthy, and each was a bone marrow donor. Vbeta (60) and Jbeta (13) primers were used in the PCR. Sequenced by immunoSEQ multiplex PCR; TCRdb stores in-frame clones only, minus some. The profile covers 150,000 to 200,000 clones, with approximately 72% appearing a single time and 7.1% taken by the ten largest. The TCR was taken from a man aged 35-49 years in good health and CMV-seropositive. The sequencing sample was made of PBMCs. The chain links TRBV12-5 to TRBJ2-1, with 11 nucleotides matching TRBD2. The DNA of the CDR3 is TGTGCTAGTGGTTTGGGTAGCGGGGGGGGATCGGGTGAGCAGTTCTTC. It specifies CASGLGSGGGSGEQFF.